This section outlines one T cell receptor beta chain sequence together with its context. This record belongs to a study of blood T cell repertoires in COVID-19. The overall study: Spain, Italy and the United States supplied samples that represented acute and convalescent COVID-19. Sample material is recorded as cDNA or gDNA derived from T cells, B-cell-depleted T cells, or PBMCs.

The authors' processing: Using reference gene primer amplification, nucleated cell counts were estimated. Clones were sequenced by immunoSEQ multiplex PCR, and TCRdb holds only the in-frame ones, with some missing. V and J calls and clone size come straight from that table; D and trimming were deduced from the DNA. The top ten clones hold 2% to 2.5% of a sample with 200,000 to 250,000 clones, roughly 84% of them seen once. Material for sequencing was peripheral blood. The clonotype was recovered from a woman aged 40 to 50 who had recovered from COVID-19.

CDR3 loop: CASTGSRDRDAEAYEQYF. CDR3 nucleotides: TGTGCCAGCACTGGGTCACGGGACAGAGATGCGGAAGCCTACGAGCAGTACTTC. The chain joins TRBV6-4 to TRBJ2-7; 7 nucleotides match TRBD1. Germline-derived CDR1 and CDR2 are MRHNA and SNTAGT. Trimming cost V 7 bases and J 2 bases; bases outside gene matches: 20. The CDR3 loop spans 18 amino acids.